The sequence of this T cell receptor beta chain was determined in a study of blood T cell repertoires in COVID-19 (dated by TCRdb to the early 2020s). Context from the whole study: Collaborator samples came from the United States, Italy and Spain and covered acute and convalescent phases of COVID-19. The dataset comprised deeply sampled blood TCRbeta repertoires from subjects exposed to, actively infected with, or recovered from COVID-19. A de-identified subject ID, COVID-19 status, age in years and sex were almost always included in the sample metadata. Samples were obtained from the ongoing ImmuneRACE study (first 160 participants) and from approximately 1,200 subjects provided by 6 global collaborators. The repertoires were released in a freely available public database meant as a resource for research on the immune response to SARS-CoV-2. The material from the prospective study consisted of cDNA or gDNA derived from T cells, B-cell-depleted T cells, or PBMCs. Where HLA class I and class II types were available, the types were taken from metadata supplied by the sample provider, not from assay-based typing. Overall study outcomes, separate from this receptor: How much clinical and demographic metadata was included differed by source and by participant, and the metadata was provided uncurated.

Whole blood was collected in K2EDTA tubes by collaborating institutions according to the institutions' own protocols. For TCRbeta analysis, collaborator samples were shipped as frozen whole blood, as isolated PBMCs, or as DNA extracted from either sample type. Deletion took 0 bases off V and 6 bases off J, with a span of 9 bases between the germline ends. The CDR3 covers 13 residues, taking in both the cysteine and the phenylalanine. Only the CDR3 DNA is retained, 39 bases long and in frame from the first base. Via the germline V gene (reference sequence), CDR1 is LNHDA and CDR2 SQIVND. TCRbeta CDR3 regions were amplified from genomic DNA by means of the immunoSEQ Assay, a bias-controlled multiplex PCR. Turning to the authors' computational methods: The number of nucleated cells in each sample was estimated by amplification of reference gene primers within the assay. Sequence reads were collapsed and filtered to measure the absolute abundance of every unique TCRbeta CDR3 rearrangement. For each sample, productive Simpson clonality was calculated by taking the square root of Simpson's diversity index across productive rearrangements. Here the immuneACCESS table is served through TCRdb, limited to in-frame sequences with V and J called. Missing clones are a known gap in these copies; in checked studies unresolved V genes cover under half, and the rest lacks a known reason. Clone size and V and J calls were adopted from that table, with D and trimming inferred from the DNA. Recorded for this sample are almost 100,000 clones; more than 75% of them occurred a single time. The ten largest clones represent about 9.3% of the sample.

Concerning this clone: Its antigen remains unidentified. No base qualities exist here, and no much larger clone lies one base off it.

Here the chain combines TRBV19 and TRBJ2-7; no D segment can be confidently identified. The TCR sequence derives from a man aged 50-60 years with acute or convalescent COVID-19. The specimen was peripheral blood. The DNA sequence follows: TGTGCCAGTAGTATAGACTATCCGGGCGAGCAGTACTTC. Its amino acids are CASSIDYPGEQYF.